Below, one T cell receptor (beta chain) is given with its context. There are a few counts of this clonotype. What this receptor recognizes is not known. Base-call qualities are not available, and no considerably larger clone is one nucleotide away. This record comes from a study of T cells in Graves' hyperthyroidism and ophthalmopathy (dated by TCRdb to between 2018 and 2020). Describing the broader study: Peripheral blood samples were taken at the time of initial diagnosis, prior to any treatment. In addition, the study compared T-cell repertoires in thyroid tissue and in blood from roughly 6 Graves' hyperthyroidism patients. The roughly 94 discovery patients were randomly divided into training and test sets at a 7:3 ratio. The paper reports TCR Vbeta CDR3 sequencing of some 140 peripheral blood samples: some 44 ophthalmopathy, roughly 80 hyperthyroidism and some 17 progressor patients. Prospective prediction of ophthalmopathy was tested in an independent validation cohort of approximately 19 hyperthyroidism patients and 17 patients who later progressed to ophthalmopathy. A discovery cohort of roughly 100 patients, 43 with Graves' ophthalmopathy and approximately 55 with stable Graves' hyperthyroidism, was used to find distinguishing TCR V-J signatures. Once sampling was done, hyperthyroidism patients were given methimazole at a starting dose of 30 mg daily, whereas ophthalmopathy patients were given high-dose intravenous methylprednisolone. The paper's findings and limits, for the study overall: A 13 V-J signature model separated ophthalmopathy from stable hyperthyroidism, with around 91% sensitivity and just under 84% specificity in cross-validation and 80%/75% in testing. Most expanded thyroid clonotypes (frequency above 0.001) were also detected in blood, suggesting blood repertoires may reflect thyroid immune responses. Sample size was not statistically predetermined, and investigators were not blinded to group allocation. In validation, the model predicted progression to ophthalmopathy with 60% to 71% sensitivity and roughly 75% specificity, a median of 6.5 months before onset.

V is pruned by 5 bases and J by 5 bases, leaving 3 bases of the junction without a gene match. The germline V gene (reference sequence) specifies GTSNPN as CDR1 and SVGIG as CDR2. The CDR3 spans 13 residues, from the cysteine through the phenylalanine. The DNA shown is the 39-base CDR3, in frame from base 1. Stable Graves' hyperthyroidism was defined as the absence of progression to ophthalmopathy over 18 months of follow-up. Hyperthyroidism patients were newly diagnosed, had a disease duration of under 2 months, and were aged 18 to 65 years. Exclusion was applied to patients with uncontrolled infections, other autoimmune diseases, pregnancy or lactation. Diagnoses were established on the basis of clinical symptoms, serum thyroxine and TRAb, thyroid ultrasound, and orbital computed tomography. PBMCs were isolated from 7.5 to 10 ml of fresh peripheral blood by Ficoll-Paque density gradient centrifugation. Trizol reagent was used to extract total RNA, and RNA quality was then checked on an Agilent 2100 Bioanalyzer.

Amplification of TCR beta CDR3 regions was carried out from RNA transcripts. For the first round of RT-PCR on the TCR CDR3, the HTBI primer set was used together with the Qiagen OneStep RT-PCR kit. Libraries were constructed in a second round of multiplex PCR, after which size selection and purification were carried out. Libraries were sequenced paired-end with 100 bp reads on an Illumina HiSeq2000. From the authors' description of their analysis: SOAPnuke was used to process the raw data, with reads discarded if the reads contained adapters or uncalled bases, had a mean Phred below 15, or lacked an exact constant-primer or identifier match. COPE v1.2.5 was used to merge high-quality paired reads, and clonotypes were defined as unique nucleotide sequences. MiTCR v1.1 was used to align the clonotypes against IMGT TRBV, TRBD and TRBJ reference segments. Only V-J combinations with frequency above 0.0001, covering approximately 99% of repertoires, were analysed. A TCS score was defined as the ratio between F50 (clonal expansion) and ExV (chaos), using BLOSUM62-based TCRdist between CDR3 peptides within each V-J. Welch's t-statistics and random forest reduced 500 to 550 V-J features to roughly 13, which were used in a naive Bayes classifier (R e1071). Using fastp at Q25 and MiXCR, TCRdb reprocessed the public reads and kept productive beta chains. Each CDR3 protein gets just one entry, which takes the most common genes and DNA from the rows behind it. The V and J calls and clone size come from TCRdb's table, not from the authors' own analysis. In all, the sample holds about 360,000 distinct CDR3 sequences, and about 18% of those were seen once. The ten largest clones capture roughly 3.5% of the sample.

The TCR comes from a young woman with Graves' hyperthyroidism. This chain joins TRBV30 to TRBJ1-5, and TRBD1 aligns with 10 junction nucleotides. The sample taken for sequencing was blood. CDR3 protein: CAWADRGYQPQHF. The nucleotides read TGTGCCTGGGCGGACAGGGGGTATCAGCCCCAGCATTTT.